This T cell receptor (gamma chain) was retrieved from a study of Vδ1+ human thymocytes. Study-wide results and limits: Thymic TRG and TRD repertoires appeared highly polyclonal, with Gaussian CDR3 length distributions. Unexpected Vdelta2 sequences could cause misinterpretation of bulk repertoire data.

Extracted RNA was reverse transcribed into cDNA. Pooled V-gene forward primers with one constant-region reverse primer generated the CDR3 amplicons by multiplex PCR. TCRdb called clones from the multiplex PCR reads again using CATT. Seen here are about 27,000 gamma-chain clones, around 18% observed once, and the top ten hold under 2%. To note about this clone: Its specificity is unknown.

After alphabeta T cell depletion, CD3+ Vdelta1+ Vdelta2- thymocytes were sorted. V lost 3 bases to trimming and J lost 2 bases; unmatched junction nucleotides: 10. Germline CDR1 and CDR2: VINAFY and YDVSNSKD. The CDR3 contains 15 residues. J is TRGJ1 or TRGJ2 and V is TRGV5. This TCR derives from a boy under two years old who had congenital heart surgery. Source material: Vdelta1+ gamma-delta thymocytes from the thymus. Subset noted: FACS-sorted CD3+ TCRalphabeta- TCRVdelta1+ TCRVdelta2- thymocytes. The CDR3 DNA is TGTGCCACCTGGGACTTTCTTCGGGATTATTATAAGAAACTCTTT. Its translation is CATWDFLRDYYKKLF.